Each of the 8 T cell receptor beta chains below was sequenced from the same sample in a study of shared clonotypes between healthy human individuals (dated by TCRdb to the early 2020s). Library method: the immunoSEQ multiplex PCR assay. The source is immuneACCESS, and TCRdb retained only in-frame sequences with V and J called. Part of the clones is not carried over; for the studies checked, unresolved V genes explain less than half of this, and the remainder is unexplained. This sample is represented by 2 million to 2.5 million clones; approximately 94% of them were singletons. Together, the top ten hold roughly 0.13% of the sample. The sequenced sample consisted of naive CD4+ T cells sorted from blood. The cell subset or site label, read with the paper, signifies: CD45RA+ positively selected. The receptors were sampled from a man younger than 35 in good health.

This rearrangement joins TRBV7-6 to TRBJ1-1, with D tentatively TRBD1 (6 bases). Trimming removed 5 bases from V and 5 bases from J, with 12 bases in between. The CDR3 sequence is 13 residues long. Germline V CDR1 and CDR2: SGHVS, FNYEAQ. For the CDR3, the DNA is TGTGCCAGCAGCCTCAGGGGAGGAACTGAAGCTTTCTTT. Residues: CASSLRGGTEAFF.

The chain recombines TRBV6-5 with TRBJ2-1, with 10 positions matching TRBD2. Germline trimming cut 6 bases from V and 2 bases from J; bases unmatched to any gene: 4. CDR3 size: 15 residues. Germline V gene sequence: CDR1 MNHEY, CDR2 SVGAGI. The CDR3 loop is CASSRSGRAYNEQFF. CDR3 coding DNA: TGTGCCAGCAGCCGGAGCGGGAGGGCCTACAATGAGCAGTTCTTC.

This chain joins TRBV6-6 and TRBJ2-2, with a tentative D call TRBD1 (6 bases). Germline-derived CDR1 and CDR2 are MNHNY and SVGAGI (reference sequence). Between the trimmed V and J ends, which lost 4 bases and 7 bases, there was a span of 10 bases. There are 13 residues in the CDR3. DNA of the CDR3: TGTGCCAGCAGTTTACAGGGTGGCGGGGAGCTGTTTTTT. Translated, it gives CASSLQGGGELFF.

This chain joins TRBV6-5 and TRBJ2-7; D is perhaps TRBD2 (5 bases). The germline CDR1 and CDR2 sequences are MNHEY and SVGAGI. The V and J ends lost 4 bases and 2 bases respectively, with 15 bases between them. The CDR3 runs to 15 residues. The CDR3 coding sequence is TGTGCCAGCAGTTCCTCCGGGATAACCGCCTACGAGCAGTACTTC. Protein sequence: CASSSSGITAYEQYF.

The V gene is TRBV30, the J gene TRBJ1-2; 8 bases are shared with TRBD1. Germline V CDR1 and CDR2: GTSNPN, SVGIG (reference sequence). V lost 3 bases and J lost 3; bases outside the gene matches: 0. The CDR3 consists of 12 residues. The CDR3 reads CAWRDRDYGYTF. The CDR3 DNA reads as TGTGCCTGGAGGGACAGGGACTATGGCTACACCTTC.

The chain's CDR3 is CAWSVHAGAYEQYF. As DNA, the CDR3 is TGTGCCTGGAGTGTACATGCAGGGGCCTACGAGCAGTACTTC. The chain links TRBV30 to TRBJ2-7; D may be TRBD1 (6 bases). V was clipped by 0 bases and J by 2 bases, with 11 bases between them. This CDR3 contains 14 residues. From germline, CDR1 is GTSNPN and CDR2 SVGIG (reference sequence).

The chain couples TRBV15 to TRBJ1-4; TRBD1 matches at 8 bases. V was clipped by 5 bases and J by 5 bases; unmatched bases: 4. CDR1 is LNHNV, CDR2 YYDKDF, per germline (reference sequence). This CDR3 comprises 14 residues. The CDR3 loop reads CATSPDRANEKLFF. CDR3 DNA: TGTGCCACCAGCCCGGACAGGGCGAATGAAAAACTGTTTTTT.

V usage is TRBV5-1 and J usage is TRBJ2-3, with 7 bases that match TRBD1. The J segment lost 3 bases and the V segment lost 7 bases, leaving 11 bases of the junction unmatched. The germline V gene encodes CDR1 SGHRS and CDR2 YFSETQ. This CDR3 region has 15 residues. CDR3 DNA: TGCGCCAGCGCATACAGGGGTAGTCGGACAGATACGCAGTATTTT. It translates to CASAYRGSRTDTQYF.